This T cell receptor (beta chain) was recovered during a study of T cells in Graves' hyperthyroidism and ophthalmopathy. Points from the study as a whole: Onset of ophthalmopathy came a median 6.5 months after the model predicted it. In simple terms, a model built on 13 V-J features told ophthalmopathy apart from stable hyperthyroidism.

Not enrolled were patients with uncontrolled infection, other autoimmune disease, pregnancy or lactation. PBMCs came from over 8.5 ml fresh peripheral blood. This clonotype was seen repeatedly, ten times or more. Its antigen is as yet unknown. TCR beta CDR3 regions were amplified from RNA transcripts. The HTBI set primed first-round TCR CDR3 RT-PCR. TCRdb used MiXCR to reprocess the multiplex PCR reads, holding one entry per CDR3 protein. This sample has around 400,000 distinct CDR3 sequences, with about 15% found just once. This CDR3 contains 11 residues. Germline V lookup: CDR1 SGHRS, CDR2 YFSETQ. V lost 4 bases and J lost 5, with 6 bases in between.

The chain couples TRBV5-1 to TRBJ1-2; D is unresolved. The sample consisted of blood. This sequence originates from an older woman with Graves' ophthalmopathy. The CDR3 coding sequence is TGCGCCAGCAGCGGAGAGTATGGCTACACCTTC. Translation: CASSGEYGYTF.